Following are 16 T cell receptor beta chains from one sample sequenced in a study of blood T cell repertoires in COVID-19. Clones were sequenced by immunoSEQ multiplex PCR, and TCRdb holds only the in-frame ones, with some missing. This table holds fewer than 55,000 clones, over 75% found once. Sample: peripheral blood. The receptors derive from a man in his sixties or seventies with active COVID-19.

The chain joins TRBV21-1 to TRBJ2-5; TRBD1 was called by the table and not checked on the DNA. TRBV21-1 constitutes a pseudogene. The CDR3 contains 11 residues. The CDR3 spells CASSGGETQYF. CDR3 DNA: TGTGCCAGCAGCGGGGGCGAGACCCAGTACTTC.

J is TRBJ1-2 and V is TRBV6-5; possible D gene TRBD1, 6 bases. Trimming took 4 bases from V and 5 from J, leaving 14 bases between them. The CDR3 length is 14 residues. Germline lookup yields CDR1 MNHEY and CDR2 SVGAGI. The CDR3 DNA sequence: TGTGCCAGCAGTTTGGACAGACGAGTTTATGGCTACACCTTC. This translates into CASSLDRRVYGYTF.

Concerning this clone: This CDR3 is missing its conserved last phenylalanine or tryptophan, likely due to a read error. The DNA is left out, because the CDR3 cannot be placed on it with certainty; the CDR3 is given as TCRdb lists it. The chain carries TRBV18 and TRBJ1-3; the D call in the table, TRBD1, was not verified against the DNA. Germline CDR1 KGHSH, CDR2 LQKENI. The CDR3 numbers 12 amino acids, ends counted. This CDR3 reads CASSPPGKTGCG.

The J gene is TRBJ1-1, the V gene TRBV9; a possible D gene is TRBD1 (6 bases). Deletions cut 0 bases from V and 4 bases from J, with 10 bases between. The length of the CDR3 is 14 residues. CDR1 is SGDLS and CDR2 is YYNGEE in the germline V gene. In DNA form, the CDR3 reads TGTGCCAGCAGCGTAGAACAGGGCGGCACTGAAGCTTTCTTT. Translating it yields CASSVEQGGTEAFF.

V usage is TRBV5-4 and J usage is TRBJ1-1; D ambiguous. Germline CDR1 SGHNT, CDR2 YYREEE (reference sequence). This CDR3 contains 13 residues. Trimming cost V 4 bases and J 0 bases, with 7 bases left between them. In DNA form, the CDR3 reads TGTGCCAGCAGCGTTACAGTGAACACTGAAGCTTTCTTT. Its protein is CASSVTVNTEAFF.

The V and J genes are TRBV18 and TRBJ1-1; 8 nucleotides match TRBD1. V dropped 5 bases and J dropped 0; count of bases not matched to a gene: 5. The germline CDR1 and CDR2 sequences are KGHSH and LQKENI. The CDR3 is 15 residues long. CDR3 bases: TGTGCCAGCTCAACAGACAGGGGAATGAACACTGAAGCTTTCTTT. This codes for CASSTDRGMNTEAFF.

The chain employs TRBV7-9 and TRBJ2-7; D remains ambiguous. V was pared by 1 base and J by 3 bases, with 10 bases between. The CDR3 has 14 amino acids. Germline V gene lookup returns CDR1 SEHNR and CDR2 FQNEAQ (reference sequence). The CDR3 is CASSLVGRIYEQYF. Here the CDR3 DNA reads TGTGCCAGCAGCTTAGTGGGCAGGATCTACGAGCAGTACTTC.

This clone was found a few times. CDR3 sequence reads: CASSSGQVKDTQYF. In DNA form, the CDR3 reads TGTGCCAGCAGCTCCGGACAGGTGAAAGATACGCAGTATTTT. The chain links TRBV5-5 to TRBJ2-3, with 7 bases that match TRBD1. CDR1 and CDR2 from the germline V gene are SGHKS and YYEKEE (reference sequence). V lost 3 bases, J lost 5 bases, and 6 bases stayed unmatched. This CDR3 has 14 residues.

The chain combines TRBV6-5 with TRBJ1-2; D is perhaps TRBD1 (5 bases). Germline V gives CDR1 MNHEY, CDR2 SVGAGI. Trimming left V 0 bases short and J 13 bases short, with 15 bases between. The CDR3 extends over 13 amino acids. The CDR3 loop reads CASSYSSLQAPTF. The CDR3 nucleotides read TGTGCCAGCAGTTACTCCAGTCTACAGGCGCCCACCTTC.

The chain carries TRBV7-6 and TRBJ2-7; perhaps TRBD1 as D (5 bases). This CDR3 contains 17 residues. Trimming cost V 1 base and J 3 bases, with 19 bases left between them. The germline CDR1 and CDR2 sequences are SGHVS and FNYEAQ. The CDR3 spells CASSLGVSTVRDYEQYF. CDR3 sequence (DNA): TGTGCCAGCAGCTTAGGAGTATCGACAGTTAGAGACTACGAGCAGTACTTC.

The chain recombines TRBV7-2 with TRBJ1-1, with D possibly TRBD1 on 5 matching bases. The CDR3 extends over 12 amino acids. Germline V gene lookup returns CDR1 SGHTA and CDR2 FQGNSA. V lost 4 bases and J 11 bases, leaving 14 bases between the germline ends. CDR3 amino acids: CASSSGVGRAFF. The CDR3 DNA reads as TGTGCCAGCAGCTCGGGGGTTGGACGGGCTTTCTTT. The variable domain in full, with the rest retrieved from reference TRBV7-2 and TRBJ1-1, is GAGVSQSPSNKVTEKGKDVELRCDPISGHTALYWYRQSLGQGLEFLIYFQGNSAPDKSGLPSDRFSAERTGGSVSTLTIQRTQQEDSAVYLCASSSGVGRAFFGQGTRLTVV.

The rearrangement uses TRBV5-1 and TRBJ1-1; D is undetermined. The CDR3 spans 13 residues. V was trimmed by 3 bases and J by 4 bases, leaving 10 bases between them. Germline V gene sequence: CDR1 SGHRS, CDR2 YFSETQ. The CDR3 DNA sequence: TGCGCCAGCAGCTCTGTGGGAGGCACTGAAGCTTTCTTT. This codes for CASSSVGGTEAFF.

The chain employs TRBV6-5 and TRBJ1-4; no clear D gene. V was pared by 0 bases and J by 8 bases, with 10 bases between. Germline V CDR1 and CDR2: MNHEY, SVGAGI. This CDR3 has 14 amino acids. The chain's CDR3 is CASSYSARPEKLFF. The CDR3 DNA reads as TGTGCCAGCAGTTACTCTGCGAGGCCGGAAAAACTGTTTTTT.

CDR3 in DNA: TGTGCCAGCAGCTTGAGAGGCCTGTACGAGCAGTACTTC. This codes for CASSLRGLYEQYF. The chain has TRBV5-6 and TRBJ2-7; D is uncertain. This CDR3 is 13 amino acids long. Between the trimmed V and J ends, which lost 1 base and 4 bases, there was a span of 9 bases. Germline V gene lookup returns CDR1 SGHDT and CDR2 YYEEEE.

The chain couples TRBV28 to TRBJ1-6, with D possibly matching TRBD1 (5 bases). The V gene lost 3 bases and the J gene lost 10 bases, with 10 bases spanning the gap. Germline assignment: CDR1 MDHEN and CDR2 SYDVKM. This CDR3 is built from 13 residues. The CDR3 region has the DNA TGTGCCAGCAGTTTGGGGGGGGACTCACCCCTCCACTTT. Its translation is CASSLGGDSPLHF.

The chain is built from TRBV6-1 and TRBJ1-2; 8 nucleotides line up with TRBD1. CDR1 MNHNS and CDR2 SASEGT come from the germline V gene. Losses at the gene ends were 6 bases for V and 7 bases for J; bases not matched to a gene: 4. CDR3 length: 12 amino acids. For the CDR3, the DNA is TGTGCCAGCAGCCCTACAGGGGGTGGCTACACCTTC. Translated, it gives CASSPTGGGYTF.